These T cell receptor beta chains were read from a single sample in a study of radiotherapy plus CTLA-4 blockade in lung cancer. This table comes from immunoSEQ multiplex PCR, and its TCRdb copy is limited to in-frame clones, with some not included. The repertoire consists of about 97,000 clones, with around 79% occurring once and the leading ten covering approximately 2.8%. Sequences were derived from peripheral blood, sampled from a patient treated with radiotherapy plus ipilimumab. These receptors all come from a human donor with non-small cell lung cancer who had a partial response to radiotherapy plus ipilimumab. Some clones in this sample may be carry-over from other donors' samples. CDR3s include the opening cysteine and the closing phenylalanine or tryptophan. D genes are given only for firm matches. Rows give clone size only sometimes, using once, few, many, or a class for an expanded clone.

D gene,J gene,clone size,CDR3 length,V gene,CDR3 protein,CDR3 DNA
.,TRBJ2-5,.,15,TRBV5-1,CASSTLGAPRETQYF,TGCGCCAGCAGCACTTTAGGAGCCCCTCGGGAGACCCAGTACTTC
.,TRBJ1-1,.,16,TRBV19,CASSISLWGGATEAFF,TGTGCCAGTAGTATCTCCCTTTGGGGGGGAGCCACTGAAGCTTTCTTT
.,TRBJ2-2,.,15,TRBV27,CASSLWPPGTGELFF,TGTGCCAGCAGTTTATGGCCGCCGGGGACCGGGGAGCTGTTTTTT
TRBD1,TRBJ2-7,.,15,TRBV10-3,CAISENGQGHFEQYF,TGTGCCATCAGTGAGAACGGACAGGGTCATTTCGAGCAGTACTTC
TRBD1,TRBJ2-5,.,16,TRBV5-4,CASSRKRGLGQETQYF,TGTGCCAGCAGCCGGAAGAGGGGGCTAGGGCAAGAGACCCAGTACTTC
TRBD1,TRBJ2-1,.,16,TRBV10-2,CASSESRDRVNNEQFF,TGCGCCAGCAGTGAGTCTCGGGACAGGGTTAACAATGAGCAGTTCTTC
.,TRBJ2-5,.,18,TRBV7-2,CASSLRKFGFWDQETQYF,TGTGCCAGCAGCTTACGAAAGTTCGGGTTCTGGGACCAAGAGACCCAGTACTTC
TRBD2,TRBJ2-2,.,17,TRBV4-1,CASSQVWGRGGSGELFF,TGCGCCAGCAGCCAAGTTTGGGGGCGGGGGGGCTCCGGGGAGCTGTTTTTT
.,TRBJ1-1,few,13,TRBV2,CASTKDLNTEAFF,TGTGCCAGCACTAAGGACTTGAACACTGAAGCTTTCTTT
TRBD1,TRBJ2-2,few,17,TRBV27,CASRWMEGTGPTGELFF,TGTGCCAGCAGATGGATGGAGGGGACAGGGCCCACCGGGGAGCTGTTTTTT
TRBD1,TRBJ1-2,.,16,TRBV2,CTSILGGTDLPKGYTF,TGTACCAGCATCCTAGGAGGGACAGACCTACCCAAAGGCTACACCTTC
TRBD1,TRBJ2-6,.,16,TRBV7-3,CASSSNDRAGANVLTF,TGTGCCAGCAGCTCTAATGACAGGGCTGGGGCCAACGTCCTGACTTTC
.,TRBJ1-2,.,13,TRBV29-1,CSVPGNTGYGYTF,TGCAGCGTCCCGGGAAATACGGGTTATGGCTACACCTTC
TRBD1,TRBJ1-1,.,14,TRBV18,CASSLRTGHTEAFF,TGTGCCAGCTCACTACGGACAGGGCACACTGAAGCTTTCTTT